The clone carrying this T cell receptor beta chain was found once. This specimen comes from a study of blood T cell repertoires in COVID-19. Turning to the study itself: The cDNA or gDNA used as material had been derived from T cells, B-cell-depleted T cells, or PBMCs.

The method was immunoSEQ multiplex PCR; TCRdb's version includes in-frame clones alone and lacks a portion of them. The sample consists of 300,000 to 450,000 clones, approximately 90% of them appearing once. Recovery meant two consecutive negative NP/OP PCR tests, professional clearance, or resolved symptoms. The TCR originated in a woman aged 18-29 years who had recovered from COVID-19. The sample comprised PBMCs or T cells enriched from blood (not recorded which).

The CDR3 DNA reads TGTGCCAGTAGTTTCAGGGAAAGTCAGCCCCAGCATTTT. Protein sequence: CASSFRESQPQHF. The V call is TRBV19, the J call TRBJ1-5; maybe TRBD1 (5 bases). The germline V gene has CDR1 LNHDA and CDR2 SQIVND (reference sequence). The CDR3 loop spans 13 amino acids. Trimming took 5 bases from V and 6 from J, leaving 11 bases between them. Looking up the rest from reference TRBV19 and TRBJ1-5 gives the full variable domain: DGGITQSPKYLFRKEGQNVTLSCEQNLNHDAMYWYRQDPGQGLRLIYYSQIVNDFQKGDIAEGYSVSREKKESFPLTVTSAQKNPTAFYLCASSFRESQPQHFGDGTRLSIL.